Given below is one T cell receptor (beta chain) in context. The RNA, 0.5 to 1 ug, was put through reverse transcription using random hexamers. immunoSEQ multiplex PCR amplified TCR beta CDR3 across 54 Vbeta, 13 Jbeta. MiXCR was run by TCRdb on the immunoSEQ multiplex PCR reads, yielding one entry per CDR3 protein. The sample has approximately 190,000 distinct CDR3 sequences; about 91% are singletons. The sample belongs to a study of CD8 T cells in Susac syndrome. TEMRA cells were enriched by FACS, while CD8+ and CD4+ T cells were obtained through a negative isolation that was performed magnetically. Trimming cost V 3 bases and J 3 bases, with 14 bases left between them. Germline loops: CDR1 MGHDK, CDR2 SYGVNS. The CDR3 extends over 15 amino acids.

This chain links TRBV25-1 with TRBJ1-2, with D unclear. Sequenced sample: CD4+ T cells from PBMCs. This TCR came from a human donor with Susac syndrome. As DNA, the CDR3 is TGTGCCAGCAGTGACCCATCAGGTTTGCACTATGGCTACACCTTC. Translated: CASSDPSGLHYGYTF.